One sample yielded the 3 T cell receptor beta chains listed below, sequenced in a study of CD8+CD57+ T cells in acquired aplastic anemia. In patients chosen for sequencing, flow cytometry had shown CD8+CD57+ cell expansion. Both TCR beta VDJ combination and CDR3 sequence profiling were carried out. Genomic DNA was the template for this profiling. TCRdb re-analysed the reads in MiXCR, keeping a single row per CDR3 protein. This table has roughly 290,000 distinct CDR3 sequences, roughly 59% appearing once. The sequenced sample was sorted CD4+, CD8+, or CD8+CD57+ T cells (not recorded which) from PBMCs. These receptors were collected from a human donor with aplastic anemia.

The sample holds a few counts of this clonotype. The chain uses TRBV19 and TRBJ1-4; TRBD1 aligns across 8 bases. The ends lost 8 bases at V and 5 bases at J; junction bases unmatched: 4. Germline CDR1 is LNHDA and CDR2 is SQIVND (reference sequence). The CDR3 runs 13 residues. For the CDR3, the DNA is TGTGCCAGTGGGGACAGGACGAATGAAAAACTGTTTTTT. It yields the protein CASGDRTNEKLFF.

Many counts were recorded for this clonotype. In nucleotides, the CDR3 is TGCGCCAGCAGCTCGAAGGGAAACACCGGGGAGCTGTTTTTT. Its translation: CASSSKGNTGELFF. The J gene is TRBJ2-2, the V gene TRBV5-1; D not resolved. V lost 3 bases to trimming and J lost 2 bases, with 8 bases between them. The CDR3 has 14 amino acids. CDR1 SGHRS and CDR2 YFSETQ come from the germline V gene.

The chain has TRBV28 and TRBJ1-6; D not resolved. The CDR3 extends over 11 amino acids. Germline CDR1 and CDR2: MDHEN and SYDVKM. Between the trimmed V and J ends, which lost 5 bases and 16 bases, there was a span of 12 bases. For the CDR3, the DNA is TGTGCCAGCAGTCGACGGGGAGAACTCCACTTT. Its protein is CASSRRGELHF.